This T cell receptor beta chain was identified during a study of blood T cell repertoires in COVID-19. The overall study: COVID-19 samples from acute and convalescent phases originated in the United States, Italy and Spain.

Seattle participants joined during active infection and were tracked over time. Germline V gene sequence: CDR1 SEHNR, CDR2 FQNEAQ (reference sequence). There are 15 residues in the CDR3. V was clipped by 5 bases and J by 4 bases, with 17 bases between them. Per the study methods: Researchers report that nucleated cell counts were estimated from reference gene primer amplification. Assay: immunoSEQ multiplex PCR; the TCRdb copy retains only in-frame clones and omits some. V and J calls and clone size are those listed in that table; D and trimming were worked out from the DNA. The sample has 100,000 to 150,000 clones, approximately 90% seen once.

V is TRBV7-9 and J is TRBJ1-1, with a possible D match to TRBD1 (6 bases). The material sequenced was peripheral blood. The origin of this receptor is a man aged 60-69 years with COVID-19, enrolled during active disease. The CDR3, as DNA: TGTGCCAGCAGCCCCCAGCTAGGGGGAGCCACTGAAGCTTTCTTT. Translating it yields CASSPQLGGATEAFF.